This paragraph covers one TCR beta chain sequence. The antigen remains unidentified. The sample originates from a study of T cell responses to AZD1222 COVID-19 vaccine. Whole-study context: Whether given at about 4 or about 12 weeks, second doses were pooled.

V shed 4 bases and J shed 7 bases, with 14 bases lying between them. CDR3 length: 14 residues. Germline values: CDR1 SGHVS, CDR2 FQNEAQ. The repertoire was sequenced with immunoSEQ multiplex PCR; TCRdb's copy has only in-frame clones and lacks some. The sample contains 150,000 to 170,000 clones, less than 90% of which appear only once. Findings of the study overall: Unmutated regions of variants are reportedly targeted by nearly half of spike-specific TCRs.

V gene TRBV7-8 combines with J gene TRBJ1-5; D is uncertain. The TCR comes from an adult in good health. Sequencing used peripheral blood, obtained on day 0 of AZD1222 vaccination. Here the CDR3 DNA reads TGTGCCAGCAGCTCCAACAGATATGGCCAGCCCCAGCATTTT. Amino acids: CASSSNRYGQPQHF.